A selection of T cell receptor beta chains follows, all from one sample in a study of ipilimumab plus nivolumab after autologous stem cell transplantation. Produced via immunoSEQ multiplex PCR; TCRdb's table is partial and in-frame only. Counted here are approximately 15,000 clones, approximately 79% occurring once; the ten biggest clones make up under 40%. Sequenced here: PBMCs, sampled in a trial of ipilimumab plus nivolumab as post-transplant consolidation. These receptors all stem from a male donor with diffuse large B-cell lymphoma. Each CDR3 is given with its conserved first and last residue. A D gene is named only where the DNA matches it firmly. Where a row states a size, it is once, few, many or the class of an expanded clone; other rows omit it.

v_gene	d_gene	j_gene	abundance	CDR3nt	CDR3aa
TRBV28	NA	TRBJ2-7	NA	TGTGCCAGCAGCCCAAGGGGGGAGTTCTACGAGCAGTACTTC	CASSPRGEFYEQYF
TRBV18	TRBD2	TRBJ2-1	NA	TGTGCCAGCTCCGGACTAGCAGAGGACAATGAGCAGTTCTTC	CASSGLAEDNEQFF
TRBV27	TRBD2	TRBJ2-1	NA	TGTGCCAGCACTCAAACGCGGGGGGGCCATGAGCAGTTCTTC	CASTQTRGGHEQFF
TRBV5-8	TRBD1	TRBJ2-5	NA	TGTGCCAGCAGCTTGGGGGATAGGACAGGGCAAGAGACCCAGTACTTC	CASSLGDRTGQETQYF
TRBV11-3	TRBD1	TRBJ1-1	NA	TGTGCCAGCAGCCCCGGACAGGTAGGGGTTTCCACTGAAGCTTTCTTT	CASSPGQVGVSTEAFF
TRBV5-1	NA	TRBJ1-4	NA	TGCGCCAGCTACGCGGGGTTGGATGAAAAACTGTTTTTT	CASYAGLDEKLFF
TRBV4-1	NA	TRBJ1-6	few	TGCGCCAGCAGCCCCACAGATTATAATTCACCCCTCCACTTT	CASSPTDYNSPLHF
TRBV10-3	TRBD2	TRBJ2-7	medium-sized	TGTGCCACCCGAGGAGGGACTAGTAACGAGCAGTACTTC	CATRGGTSNEQYF
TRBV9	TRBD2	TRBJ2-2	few	TGTGCCAGCAGCGGCTCCGGGACTAGTTTGAGGGAGCTGTTTTTT	CASSGSGTSLRELFF
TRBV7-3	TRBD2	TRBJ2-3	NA	TGTGCCAGCAGCAGGGGCGCTAGCGGGTCTAGCACAGATACGCAGTATTTT	CASSRGASGSSTDTQYF
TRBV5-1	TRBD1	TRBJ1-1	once	TGCGCCAGCAGCTCGGAGGGACAGGGGCGGACTGAAGCTTTCTTT	CASSSEGQGRTEAFF
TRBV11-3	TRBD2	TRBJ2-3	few	TGTGCCAGCAGCTCACTAGCGGGGGGGCTACGTACAGATACGCAGTATTTT	CASSSLAGGLRTDTQYF
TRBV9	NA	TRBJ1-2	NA	TGTGCCAGCAGCGCCCTCCTGTCATGGGATGGCTACACCTTC	CASSALLSWDGYTF
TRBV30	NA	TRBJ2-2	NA	TGTGCCTGGAGTAAGGGGAACACCGGGGAGCTGTTTTTT	CAWSKGNTGELFF
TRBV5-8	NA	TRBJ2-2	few	TGTGCCAGCAGCTTTTTTATGGGACAATCAAGAACCGGGGAGCTGTTTTTT	CASSFFMGQSRTGELFF
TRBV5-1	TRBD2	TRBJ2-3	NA	TGCGCCAGCAGCTTGATGAGCGGGGGAGGTGAAGATACGCAGTATTTT	CASSLMSGGGEDTQYF
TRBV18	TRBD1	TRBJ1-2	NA	TGTGCCAGCTCACCAGCACAGGGGGACTATGGCTACACCTTC	CASSPAQGDYGYTF
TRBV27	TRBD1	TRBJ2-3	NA	TGTGCCAGCAGTTTATCAGGGACAGGGGCCGCAGATACGCAGTATTTT	CASSLSGTGAADTQYF
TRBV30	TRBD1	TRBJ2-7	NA	TGTGCCTGGAGTAGAACGGACAGGGGGCACGAGCAGTACTTC	CAWSRTDRGHEQYF
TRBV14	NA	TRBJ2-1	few	TGTGCCAGCAGCCAAGATCGAGTAGGGCAGTTCTTC	CASSQDRVGQFF
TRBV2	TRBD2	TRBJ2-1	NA	TGTGCCAGCAGTGAAAACTTAGCGGGAGGGGGATACAATGAGCAGTTCTTC	CASSENLAGGGYNEQFF
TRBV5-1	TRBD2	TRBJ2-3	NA	TGCGCCAGCAGCTTCTGGGGGCTAGCGGGAGGAGCAGATACGCAGTATTTT	CASSFWGLAGGADTQYF
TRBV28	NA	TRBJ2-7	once	TGTGCCAGCAGTTACCGGGGGACCTACGAGCAGTACTTC	CASSYRGTYEQYF
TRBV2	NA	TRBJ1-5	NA	TGTGCCAGCAGTGAACGGAGTATTAGCAATCAGCCCCAGCATTTT	CASSERSISNQPQHF
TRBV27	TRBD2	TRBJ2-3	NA	TGTGCCAGCAGTTTATCGGGACTAGCCCCGGGATATACGCAGTATTTT	CASSLSGLAPGYTQYF
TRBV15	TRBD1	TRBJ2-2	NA	TGTGCCACCGTGTCCGGGACAGCGAACACCGGGGAGCTGTTTTTT	CATVSGTANTGELFF
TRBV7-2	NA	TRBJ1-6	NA	TGTGCCAGCAGTTACAATTCACCCCTCCACTTT	CASSYNSPLHF
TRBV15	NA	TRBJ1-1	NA	TGTGCCACCGGGGTCACTGAAGCTTTCTTT	CATGVTEAFF
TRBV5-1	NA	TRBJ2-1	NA	TGCGCCAGCAGCTTGGAGGCCGCTCCCCACAATGAGCAGTTCTTC	CASSLEAAPHNEQFF
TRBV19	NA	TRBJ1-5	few	TGTGCCAGTAGTATCCCGGACAGACCCCAGCATTTT	CASSIPDRPQHF
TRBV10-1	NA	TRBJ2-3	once	TGCGCCAGCAGTGAAGGGTATTCGGGGACAGATACGCAGTATTTT	CASSEGYSGTDTQYF
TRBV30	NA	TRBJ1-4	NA	TGTGCCTGGAGTGCGGGGACGGTTGAAAAACTGTTTTTT	CAWSAGTVEKLFF
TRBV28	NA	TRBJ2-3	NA	TGTGCCTCTGGGGAGGGGGCGTTTAGCACAGATACGCAGTATTTT	CASGEGAFSTDTQYF
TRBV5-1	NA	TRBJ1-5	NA	TGCGCCAGCAGCTTGGGCCAGGGCGATCAGCCCCAGCATTTT	CASSLGQGDQPQHF
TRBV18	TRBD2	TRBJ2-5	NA	TGTGCCAGCTCACCCGGGACTAGCATGATGGAGACCCAGTACTTC	CASSPGTSMMETQYF
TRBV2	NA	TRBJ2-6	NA	TGTGCCGTAAAGACCTCTGGGGCCAACGTCCTGACTTTC	CAVKTSGANVLTF
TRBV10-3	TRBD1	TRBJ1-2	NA	TGTGCCATCAACCAGAGGGACAGAGCTAACTATGGCTACACCTTC	CAINQRDRANYGYTF
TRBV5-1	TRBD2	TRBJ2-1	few	TGCGCCAGCAGCCCCGGAAGGGGAGGGTTGCTCAATGAGCAGTTCTTC	CASSPGRGGLLNEQFF
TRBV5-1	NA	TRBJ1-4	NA	TGCGCCAGCAGCTTTGCGGCTAATGAAAAACTGTTTTTT	CASSFAANEKLFF
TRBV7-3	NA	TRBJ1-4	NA	TGTGCCAGCAGCTCCGTCTACGATAATGAAAAACTGTTTTTT	CASSSVYDNEKLFF
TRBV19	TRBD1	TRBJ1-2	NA	TGTGCCAGTAGTACCAACAGGGGGCAGGGTGGCTACACCTTC	CASSTNRGQGGYTF
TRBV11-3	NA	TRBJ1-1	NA	TGTGCCAGCAGCTTTACATTGGAGACTGAAGCTTTCTTT	CASSFTLETEAFF
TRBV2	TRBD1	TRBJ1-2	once	TGTGCCAGCAACGGACAGGCTCTCTATGGCTACACCTTC	CASNGQALYGYTF
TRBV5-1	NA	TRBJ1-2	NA	TGCGCCAGCAGCACGGAGGGTGGCTACACCTTC	CASSTEGGYTF
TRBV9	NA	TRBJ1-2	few	TGTGCCAGCAGCGGGGGACGTGGTGGCTACACCTTC	CASSGGRGGYTF
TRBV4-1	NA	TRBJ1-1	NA	TGCGCCAGCAGCCAAGAGAATTTTATTGGACCATCGGGCACTGAAGCTTTCTTT	CASSQENFIGPSGTEAFF
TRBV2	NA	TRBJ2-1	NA	TGTGCCAGCAGTAGGGACTTGAGCTCCTACAATGAGCAGTTCTTC	CASSRDLSSYNEQFF
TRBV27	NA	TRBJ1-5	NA	TGTGCCAGCAGTTTAAAGGAGAATCAGCCCCAGCATTTT	CASSLKENQPQHF
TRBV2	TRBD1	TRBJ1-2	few	TGTGCCAGCAGTTACCCTACAGGGGCGAATGGCTACACCTTC	CASSYPTGANGYTF
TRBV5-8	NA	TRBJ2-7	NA	TGTGCCAGCAACGGGGGCCACGAGCAGTACTTC	CASNGGHEQYF
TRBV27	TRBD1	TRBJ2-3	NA	TGTGCCAGCAGTCCGACAGGGTTCCTAGATACGCAGTATTTT	CASSPTGFLDTQYF
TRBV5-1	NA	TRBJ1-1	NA	TGCGCCAGCAGCCTACAAGTGATGAACACTGAAGCTTTCTTT	CASSLQVMNTEAFF